One T cell receptor (beta chain) is described in this entry. The patients who served as multiple sclerosis controls were treatment-naive and had stable or active relapsing-remitting disease that fulfilled the revised McDonald criteria. After extraction with the RNeasy kit, roughly 0.45 to 1 ug of the RNA was reverse transcribed using random hexamers. One entry per CDR3 protein, called by TCRdb with MiXCR from the immunoSEQ multiplex PCR reads. The table lists a few hundred thousand distinct CDR3 sequences, approximately 89% of them singletons. In germline, CDR1 is MNHEY, CDR2 SMNVEV (reference sequence). Trimming stripped 5 bases from V and 7 bases from J, with 21 bases between. The CDR3 spans 15 residues. This entry comes from a study of CD8 T cells in Susac syndrome.

Sequencing used CD8+ T cells from PBMCs. This TCR came from a human donor with multiple sclerosis. The J gene is TRBJ2-7, the V gene TRBV27; D possibly corresponds to TRBD1 (6 bases). CDR3 in amino acids: CASSTLTGDLREQYF. The CDR3 DNA reads as TGTGCCAGCAGTACCTTGACAGGAGACCTACGTGAGCAGTACTTC.